One sample yielded the 11 T cell receptor beta chains listed below, sequenced in a study of Ad26.COV2.S vaccination and SARS-CoV-2 variants. Stated treatment: some 19 received Ad26.COV2.S at low or high dose, single or two shots; 5 received placebo; per-sample allocation not given. The samples were gathered on day 63 after the first injection of vaccine or placebo. TCRdb keeps only in-frame clones here, not all; method: immunoSEQ multiplex PCR. The table has 200,000 to 300,000 clones, around nine tenths seen once. The sample in question was peripheral blood, obtained in a trial of Ad26.COV2.S vaccine versus placebo. All receptors derive from a person aged 18-65 years who received the Ad26.COV2.S COVID-19 vaccine or a placebo.

CDR3 DNA: TGTGCCAGCAGCTTAGGGACAGGGTCTAACTATGGCTACACCTTC. Amino acids: CASSLGTGSNYGYTF. The V and J genes are TRBV11-2 and TRBJ1-2; 8 bases fit TRBD1. CDR1 is SGHAT and CDR2 is FQNNGV in the germline V gene. Unmatched junction bases numbered 1, after V lost 1 base and J lost 0 bases. The length of the CDR3 is 15 residues. Full variable domain (rest looked up from reference TRBV11-2 and TRBJ1-2): EAGVAQSPRYKIIEKRQSVAFWCNPISGHATLYWYQQILGQGPKLLIQFQNNGVVDDSQLPKDRFSAERLKGVDSTLKIQPAKLEDSAVYLCASSLGTGSNYGYTFGSGTRLTVV.

This CDR3 is CASSRAGQETQYF. The DNA of the CDR3 is TGCGCCAGCAGCCGGGCGGGCCAAGAGACCCAGTACTTC. This chain uses TRBV5-1 with TRBJ2-5; a weak D match, TRBD2 (5 bases). V was shortened by 4 bases and J by 1 base, with 8 bases between the two germline ends. This CDR3 contains 13 residues. CDR1 and CDR2 from the germline V gene are SGHRS and YFSETQ. The full variable domain, with the rest looked up from reference TRBV5-1 and TRBJ2-5, is KAGVTQTPRYLIKTRGQQVTLSCSPISGHRSVSWYQQTPGQGLQFLFEYFSETQRNKGNFPGRFSGRQFSNSRSEMNVSTLELGDSALYLCASSRAGQETQYFGPGTRLLVL.

The J gene is TRBJ1-2, the V gene TRBV10-3; the D gene is possibly TRBD1 (5 bases). V gave up 10 bases and J gave up 3 bases, with 18 bases separating them. The CDR3 length is 14 residues. Germline assignment: CDR1 ENHRY and CDR2 SYGVKD. The CDR3 DNA is TGTGCCAGCACCCGGGACCCCAAGGACTATGGCTACACCTTC. Translating it yields CASTRDPKDYGYTF.

The chain combines TRBV5-4 with TRBJ2-5; 7 bases are a match to TRBD1. The germline V gene has CDR1 SGHNT and CDR2 YYREEE (reference sequence). This CDR3 is built from 15 residues. Losses at the gene ends were 4 bases for V and 3 bases for J; bases not matched to a gene: 9. The CDR3: CASSPLTGTKETQYF. The CDR3 DNA reads as TGTGCCAGCAGCCCTTTGACAGGGACCAAAGAGACCCAGTACTTC.

The chain uses TRBV7-3 and TRBJ2-7; 7 bases map to TRBD1. J was trimmed by 0 bases and V by 5 bases; bases with no gene match: 7. The CDR3 is 15 residues long. The V gene's germline CDR1 is SGHTA and CDR2 FQGTGA. CDR3 in amino acids: CASSPQGTPSYEQYF. The CDR3 coding sequence is TGTGCCAGCAGCCCACAGGGGACCCCCTCCTACGAGCAGTACTTC. The full variable domain, in which reference TRBV7-3 and TRBJ2-7 provide the parts outside the CDR3, is GAGVSQTPSNKVTEKGKYVELRCDPISGHTALYWYRQSLGQGPEFLIYFQGTGAADDSGLPNDRFFAVRPEGSVSTLKIQRTERGDSAVYLCASSPQGTPSYEQYFGPGTRLTVT.

This clone was seen a handful of times. V usage is TRBV5-4 and J usage is TRBJ1-4; the D gene is possibly TRBD1 (6 bases). The CDR3 is 14 residues long. The germline gives CDR1 SGHNT, CDR2 YYREEE (reference sequence). V lost 6 bases, J lost 7 bases, and 16 bases lay in between. CDR3 bases: TGTGCCAGCATGGTACAGGGCCTAGTTGAAAAACTGTTTTTT. Translated: CASMVQGLVEKLFF.

The chain joins TRBV19 to TRBJ2-7; 8 bases agree with TRBD1. The CDR3 length is 15 residues. Per germline, CDR1 LNHDA and CDR2 SQIVND (reference sequence). The V segment lost 2 bases and the J segment 6 bases; nucleotides outside the gene matches: 9. Here the CDR3 DNA reads TGTGCCAGTAGTATATGGGAGGCAGGGGGCTTCGAGCAGTACTTC. Translation: CASSIWEAGGFEQYF.

The gene calls are TRBV29-1 and TRBJ1-2, with 7 bases that match TRBD1. The germline V gene has CDR1 SQVTM and CDR2 ANQGSEA. The CDR3 consists of 13 residues. Unmatched junction bases numbered 8, after V lost 6 bases and J lost 4 bases. The CDR3 DNA reads TGCAGCGTGTCAGGGGGAAGGTTCTATGGCTACACCTTC. Encoded protein: CSVSGGRFYGYTF.

This clone has only one observation. The rearrangement uses TRBV7-2 and TRBJ2-3; 11 nucleotides align to TRBD2. Germline trimming cut 5 bases from V and 11 bases from J; bases unmatched to any gene: 12. Germline values: CDR1 SGHTA, CDR2 FQGNSA. The CDR3 is 15 amino acids. CDR3 amino acids: CASSAVRSGRARQYF. The CDR3 bases are TGTGCCAGCAGCGCAGTGCGTAGCGGGAGGGCCCGGCAGTATTTT.

The rearrangement links TRBV5-1 to TRBJ1-1, with 12 bases aligning to TRBD1. Germline CDR1 SGHRS, CDR2 YFSETQ. The CDR3 has 18 amino acids. Trimming removed 4 bases from V and 2 bases from J; junction bases left unmatched: 12. CDR3 sequence: CASSALSGTGGLNTEAFF. CDR3 sequence (DNA): TGCGCCAGCAGCGCCCTATCCGGGACAGGGGGCCTCAACACTGAAGCTTTCTTT. The full variable domain, its missing parts supplied by reference TRBV5-1 and TRBJ1-1, is KAGVTQTPRYLIKTRGQQVTLSCSPISGHRSVSWYQQTPGQGLQFLFEYFSETQRNKGNFPGRFSGRQFSNSRSEMNVSTLELGDSALYLCASSALSGTGGLNTEAFFGQGTRLTVV.

This rearrangement joins TRBV5-6 to TRBJ2-3, with 8 positions matching TRBD2. Germline-derived CDR1 and CDR2 are SGHDT and YYEEEE. The CDR3 contains 16 residues. Trimming removed 6 bases from V and 1 base from J; junction bases left unmatched: 10. The CDR3 loop is CASTIVGAGGTDTQYF. The CDR3, as DNA: TGTGCCAGCACCATTGTCGGAGCGGGGGGCACAGATACGCAGTATTTT.